Below are 23 T cell receptor beta chains sequenced from a single sample in a study of early T cells in non-severe SARS-CoV-2 infection. From the 5' RACE reads, TCRdb called clonotypes with MiXCR, one entry per CDR3 protein. This table holds some 80,000 distinct CDR3 sequences, 12% found once. Sequences were derived from whole blood, sampled at baseline. The source of these receptors is an adult who was a healthcare worker with PCR-confirmed SARS-CoV-2 infection or an uninfected control (not recorded which). The donor label of this sample is uncertain.

The J gene is TRBJ1-1, the V gene TRBV29-1; D call uncertain. CDR3 length equals 14 residues. The V end was cut by 0 bases, the J end by 1 base, with 9 bases between. The germline V gene has CDR1 SQVTM and CDR2 ANQGSEA. CDR3: CSVEEWSKNTEAFF. DNA for the CDR3: TGCAGCGTTGAAGAATGGTCCAAGAACACTGAAGCTTTCTTT.

This clonotype came up a few times. This chain uses TRBV18 with TRBJ2-5, with unresolved D. CDR3 length equals 13 residues. The V end was cut by 3 bases, the J end by 3 bases, with 8 bases between. The V gene's germline CDR1 is KGHSH and CDR2 LQKENI. The chain's CDR3 is CASSPNGEETQYF. CDR3 nucleotides: TGTGCCAGCTCACCCAATGGCGAAGAGACCCAGTACTTC.

This clonotype was observed a few times. The chain carries TRBV4-2 and TRBJ2-2; D unclear. Germline V gene lookup returns CDR1 LGHNA and CDR2 YNFKEQ. V lost 0 bases and J lost 8, with 16 bases in between. CDR3 length: 16 residues. CDR3 bases: TGTGCCAGCAGCCAAGATTTTATTCCCGCGGCGGGGGAGCTGTTTTTT. Amino acid sequence: CASSQDFIPAAGELFF.

This clonotype was counted at least ten times. The chain carries TRBV12-3 or TRBV12-4 and TRBJ2-1; 11 nucleotides agree with TRBD2. V was clipped by 5 bases and J by 10 bases; unmatched bases: 7. The CDR3 is 14 residues long. DNA for the CDR3: TGTGCCAGCAGTCGTAGCGGGAGGGCTGGGGAGCAGTTCTTC. Its protein product is CASSRSGRAGEQFF.

In this sample, this clonotype turned up a few times. The rearrangement joins TRBV10-3 to TRBJ2-7, with a possible D match to TRBD1 (6 bases). The CDR3 has 12 residues. Germline CDR1 and CDR2: ENHRY and SYGVKD. V lost 10 bases and J 5 bases, leaving 15 bases between the germline ends. CDR3 residues: CATGAGDNEQYF. Written as DNA, the CDR3 is TGTGCCACTGGGGCAGGGGACAACGAGCAGTACTTC.

Only a few counts were recorded for this clonotype. The chain combines TRBV29-1 with TRBJ2-5; D gene uncertain. The germline V gene encodes CDR1 SQVTM and CDR2 ANQGSEA. Between the trimmed V and J ends, which lost 7 bases and 5 bases, there was a span of 17 bases. The CDR3 runs 13 residues. The CDR3 protein is CSAALGLTETQYF. CDR3 nucleotides: TGCAGCGCAGCCCTAGGGTTGACGGAGACCCAGTACTTC.

This clonotype was counted between two and nine times. This sequence joins TRBV11-2 and TRBJ2-2; D call uncertain. CDR3 length equals 18 residues. Germline lookup yields CDR1 SGHAT and CDR2 FQNNGV. The V end was cut by 2 bases, the J end by 1 base, with 17 bases between. The DNA of the CDR3 is TGTGCCAGCAGCTTACCCGGCCCCGGTGCGCGGAACACCGGGGAGCTGTTTTTT. It is translated as CASSLPGPGARNTGELFF.

The chain has TRBV18 and TRBJ1-5; 11 bases match TRBD1. The length of the CDR3 is 15 residues. Germline V CDR1 and CDR2: KGHSH, LQKENI. V dropped 2 bases and J dropped 7; count of bases not matched to a gene: 4. The CDR3 DNA reads as TGTGCCAGCTCACCAGGACAGGGGGCACGACAGCCCCAGCATTTT. Its protein is CASSPGQGARQPQHF.

This clonotype was seen more than once but under ten times. V is TRBV20-1 and J is TRBJ2-3; perhaps D is TRBD1 or TRBD2 (5 bases each). The germline V gene encodes CDR1 DFQATT and CDR2 SNEGSKA (reference sequence). With 3 bases removed from V and 7 bases from J, the gap between germline ends came to 14 bases. CDR3 size: 13 residues. DNA of the CDR3: TGCAGTGCTAGCGGTCTGGGGGATCATACGCAGTATTTT. Residues: CSASGLGDHTQYF.

This clonotype showed up just a few times. V gene TRBV6-4 combines with J gene TRBJ1-6; D is perhaps TRBD1 (5 bases). CDR1 MRHNA and CDR2 SNTAGT come from the germline V gene. The germline V and J ends were trimmed by 0 bases and 5 bases, with 11 bases remaining between them. CDR3 length: 16 residues. CDR3 sequence (DNA): TGTGCCAGCAGTGACTCCCCGGCAGGGCATAATTCACCCCTCCACTTT. It translates to CASSDSPAGHNSPLHF.

This clonotype was recorded a few times. CDR3 protein: CASSPIGQRTEAFF. The CDR3 region has the DNA TGTGCCAGCTCACCGATTGGACAGAGGACTGAAGCTTTCTTT. The rearrangement joins TRBV18 to TRBJ1-1; D possibly corresponds to TRBD1 (6 bases). Deletions cut 3 bases from V and 5 bases from J, with 13 bases between. CDR3 length equals 14 residues. The germline V gene encodes CDR1 KGHSH and CDR2 LQKENI.

The table lists this clonotype with a few counts. The chain links TRBV28 to TRBJ2-5; TRBD1 is a possible D gene (6 bases). This CDR3 is built from 14 residues. The germline V and J ends were trimmed by 8 bases and 5 bases, with 18 bases remaining between them. CDR1 is MDHEN and CDR2 is SYDVKM in the germline V gene. In nucleotides, the CDR3 is TGTGCCAGCGCCGGACAGCTGAAGATTGAGACCCAGTACTTC. Its protein product is CASAGQLKIETQYF.

This clonotype came up a few times. The CDR3 coding sequence is TGTGCCAGCTCACTGGGACAGAGAACCTTCTACGAGCAGTACTTC. This encodes CASSLGQRTFYEQYF. The chain couples TRBV18 to TRBJ2-7; 7 bases line up with TRBD1. The CDR3 length is 15 residues. Trimming cost V 4 bases and J 3 bases; bases outside gene matches: 9. Germline lookup yields CDR1 KGHSH and CDR2 LQKENI.

This clonotype came up a few times. J is TRBJ2-7 and V is TRBV20-1; 12 nucleotides match TRBD1. Germline V gene lookup returns CDR1 DFQATT and CDR2 SNEGSKA (reference sequence). This CDR3 has 13 residues. Germline trimming cut 6 bases from V and 5 bases from J; bases unmatched to any gene: 5. CDR3 sequence (DNA): TGCAGTGCGGGGACAGGGGGCGCCCACGAGCAGTACTTC. It translates to CSAGTGGAHEQYF.

The V and J genes are TRBV7-9 and TRBJ1-5, with D hard to call. The CDR3 extends over 13 amino acids. CDR1 and CDR2 from the germline V gene are SEHNR and FQNEAQ (reference sequence). The V and J ends lost 6 bases and 6 bases respectively, with 12 bases between them. CDR3 amino acids: CASSVGLGQPQHF. As DNA, the CDR3 is TGTGCCAGCAGTGTAGGGCTCGGTCAGCCCCAGCATTTT. Together with reference TRBV7-9 and TRBJ1-5, the CDR3 gives the full variable domain: DTGVSQNPRHKITKRGQNVTFRCDPISEHNRLYWYRQTLGQGPEFLTYFQNEAQLEKSRLLSDRFSAERPKGSFSTLEIQRTEQGDSAMYLCASSVGLGQPQHFGDGTRLSIL.

This clonotype turned up a few times. The genes are TRBV10-2 and TRBJ2-2; D is unresolved. Trimming took off 2 bases at V and 4 bases at J, with 11 bases between the two ends. The CDR3 is 15 amino acids. Looked up from germline, CDR1 is WSHSY and CDR2 is SAAADI. The DNA of the CDR3 is TGCGCCAGCAGTGAGAATTTCGGCTTCACCGGGGAGCTGTTTTTT. It specifies CASSENFGFTGELFF.

The table lists this clonotype with a few counts. This sequence may be a read error, since a much larger clone differs from it by one base. The V call is TRBV6-1, the J call TRBJ1-5; D unclear. Germline loops: CDR1 MNHNS, CDR2 SASEGT. The CDR3 is made up of 13 amino acids. The V and J ends lost 6 bases and 0 bases respectively, with 6 bases between them. The CDR3 is CASSFNSNQPQHF. CDR3 DNA sequence: TGTGCCAGCAGCTTTAATAGCAATCAGCCCCAGCATTTT.

This clonotype was recorded many times. This rearrangement joins TRBV6-1 to TRBJ2-7; D is uncertain. CDR1 and CDR2 from the germline V gene are MNHNS and SASEGT. Trimming took 6 bases from V and 6 from J, leaving 9 bases between them. The CDR3 totals 11 residues. CDR3 loop: CASRWDGEQYF. The CDR3 bases are TGTGCCAGCAGGTGGGATGGCGAGCAGTACTTC.

The gene calls are TRBV11-2 and TRBJ2-7; no clear D. Germline V gene sequence: CDR1 SGHAT, CDR2 FQNNGV. The CDR3 is 14 amino acids. The V and J ends lost 2 bases and 6 bases respectively, with 14 bases between them. The chain's CDR3 is CASSLLMLGIEQYF. The CDR3 DNA is TGTGCCAGCAGCTTACTAATGTTGGGGATCGAGCAGTACTTC.

The chain is built from TRBV7-3 and TRBJ2-2; D gene unclear. The CDR3 runs 13 residues. Between the trimmed V and J ends, which lost 2 bases and 4 bases, there was a span of 5 bases. Germline V lookup: CDR1 SGHTA, CDR2 FQGTGA. CDR3 in DNA: TGTGCCAGCAGCTTATTAGCCACCGGGGAGCTGTTTTTT. Translated, it gives CASSLLATGELFF.

This clonotype was seen a handful of times. The V gene is TRBV20-1, the J gene TRBJ1-3, with TRBD1 matching 9 bases. This CDR3 is built from 14 residues. V was clipped by 6 bases and J by 2 bases; unmatched bases: 5. From germline, CDR1 is DFQATT and CDR2 SNEGSKA (reference sequence). In DNA form, the CDR3 reads TGCAGTGCGGAAGACAGGGGGGCTGGAAACACCATATATTTT. It encodes CSAEDRGAGNTIYF.

This sequence joins TRBV11-3 and TRBJ1-2, with unresolved D. Germline assignment: CDR1 SGHNT and CDR2 YENEEA. CDR3 length: 12 amino acids. V shed 3 bases and J shed 7 bases, with 9 bases lying between them. The CDR3 loop reads CASSLGTIGYTF. CDR3 DNA: TGTGCCAGCAGCTTGGGAACTATTGGCTACACCTTC.

This clonotype came up a few times. The chain uses TRBV18 and TRBJ2-1, with 14 bases lining up with TRBD2. The CDR3 has 17 amino acids. J lost 6 bases, V lost 0 bases, and 4 bases had no gene match. Germline values: CDR1 KGHSH, CDR2 LQKENI. Written as DNA, the CDR3 is TGTGCCAGCTCACCACCGCAAGGACTAGCGGGGGGCAATGAGCAGTTCTTC. It translates to CASSPPQGLAGGNEQFF.